These T cell receptor beta chains were read from a single sample in a study of blood T cell repertoires in COVID-19. Sequencing was performed with immunoSEQ multiplex PCR; in TCRdb, only in-frame clones are kept and a portion is missing. The sample yields 120,000 or so clones, over 75% seen once. Sequenced sample: peripheral blood. Receptors were obtained from a man younger than 45 with COVID-19, enrolled during active disease. CDR3s include the opening cysteine and the closing phenylalanine or tryptophan. The D gene is left open where the match is weak.

J gene: TRBJ2-5; D gene: .; V gene: TRBV5-6; CDR3 protein: CASSFSSVRGRVETQYF
J gene: TRBJ2-6; D gene: .; V gene: TRBV11-3; CDR3 protein: CASTRGTRTDTFLGANVLTF
J gene: TRBJ2-5; D gene: TRBD2; V gene: TRBV6-5; CDR3 protein: CASSYSGGGAQETQYF
J gene: TRBJ2-4; D gene: TRBD1; V gene: TRBV6-6; CDR3 protein: CASSRDRGRNIQYF
J gene: TRBJ1-1; D gene: .; V gene: TRBV4-1; CDR3 protein: CASSQAGVFSLGAFF
J gene: TRBJ1-5; D gene: TRBD1; V gene: TRBV12-5; CDR3 protein: CASGLDRGYYQPQHF
J gene: TRBJ2-1; D gene: .; V gene: TRBV12-5; CDR3 protein: CASGFDTENEQFF
J gene: TRBJ1-5; D gene: TRBD1; V gene: TRBV28; CDR3 protein: CASSLVGQGDYQPQHF
J gene: TRBJ2-7; D gene: TRBD2; V gene: TRBV11-2; CDR3 protein: CASSPGGLAGPTGYEQYF
J gene: TRBJ1-5; D gene: .; V gene: TRBV12-5; CDR3 protein: CASGLVTGDSNQPQHF
J gene: TRBJ1-1; D gene: .; V gene: TRBV11-3; CDR3 protein: CASRSGGSYTEAFF
J gene: TRBJ1-1; D gene: .; V gene: TRBV3-1/TRBV3-2; CDR3 protein: CASSQGPGTEAFF
J gene: TRBJ1-2; D gene: TRBD1; V gene: TRBV6-1; CDR3 protein: CASSDGGTGAYGYTF
J gene: TRBJ1-2; D gene: .; V gene: TRBV28; CDR3 protein: CASSLAVDGYGYTF
J gene: TRBJ2-3; D gene: TRBD2; V gene: TRBV11-3; CDR3 protein: CASSTTSGGSTDTQYF
J gene: TRBJ2-5; D gene: .; V gene: TRBV3-1/TRBV3-2; CDR3 protein: CASSLEWVEGGETQYF
J gene: TRBJ1-6; D gene: TRBD1; V gene: TRBV19; CDR3 protein: CARPGTVNNSPLHF
J gene: TRBJ1-1; D gene: TRBD1; V gene: TRBV6-6; CDR3 protein: CASRQGAEAFF
J gene: TRBJ1-6; D gene: TRBD1; V gene: TRBV11-2; CDR3 protein: CASSLGTGDQGSPLHF
J gene: TRBJ2-1; D gene: TRBD2; V gene: TRBV27; CDR3 protein: CASSLGTSGGAGDEQFF
J gene: TRBJ2-1; D gene: TRBD2; V gene: TRBV7-3; CDR3 protein: CASSQGTSRWDEQFF
J gene: TRBJ1-1; D gene: TRBD1; V gene: TRBV28; CDR3 protein: CASRDITGTGGEAFF
J gene: TRBJ1-1; D gene: TRBD1; V gene: TRBV19; CDR3 protein: CASKGQGMNTEAFF
J gene: TRBJ1-1; D gene: TRBD1; V gene: TRBV5-1; CDR3 protein: CASSTKNRGVVTEAFF
J gene: TRBJ2-7; D gene: TRBD1; V gene: TRBV27; CDR3 protein: CASSSVTGTGYLREQYF
J gene: TRBJ2-1; D gene: .; V gene: TRBV7-9; CDR3 protein: CASSRDRPHEQFF
J gene: TRBJ2-6; D gene: .; V gene: TRBV28; CDR3 protein: CASSPLVGRQVRSGANVLTF
J gene: TRBJ2-5; D gene: TRBD2; V gene: TRBV28; CDR3 protein: CASSFPTSRLAGGSETQYF
J gene: TRBJ2-7; D gene: TRBD1; V gene: TRBV27; CDR3 protein: CASRTGTRYEQYF
J gene: TRBJ1-5; D gene: .; V gene: TRBV29-1; CDR3 protein: CSVASGESQPQHF
J gene: TRBJ1-5; D gene: .; V gene: TRBV6-6; CDR3 protein: CASSTDIQPQHF
J gene: TRBJ1-5; D gene: .; V gene: TRBV20-1; CDR3 protein: CSASQGLGQPQHF
J gene: TRBJ1-1; D gene: .; V gene: TRBV6-5; CDR3 protein: CASSPLFLTEAFF
J gene: TRBJ2-1; D gene: .; V gene: TRBV19; CDR3 protein: CASSIGLVAYNEQFF
J gene: TRBJ2-3; D gene: .; V gene: TRBV15; CDR3 protein: CATSPRGKRVWADTQYF
J gene: TRBJ2-5; D gene: TRBD1; V gene: TRBV5-1; CDR3 protein: CASSLQGARETQYF
J gene: TRBJ1-2; D gene: .; V gene: TRBV4-2; CDR3 protein: CASSQEVGQGALYGYTF
J gene: TRBJ1-2; D gene: TRBD1; V gene: TRBV6-6; CDR3 protein: CASRGGQGGNYGYTF